This entry concerns a single T cell receptor beta chain. These data are taken from a study of T cell changes during pregnancy in multiple sclerosis. V was shortened by 7 bases and J by 1 base, with 7 bases between the two germline ends. This CDR3 has 12 residues. Per germline, CDR1 LNHDA and CDR2 SQIVND (reference sequence). Clones were read by immunoSEQ multiplex PCR, and TCRdb kept only the in-frame ones, dropping some. The sample holds about 65,000 clones, around 92% seen once. The clonotype was recovered from a female donor in good health, enrolled as a control in a pregnancy study. The material sequenced was CD8+ T cells from peripheral blood mononuclear cells, taken in the third trimester of pregnancy. The rearrangement joins TRBV19 to TRBJ1-1; D remains ambiguous. The CDR3 bases are TGTGCCAGTATTCAAGCGAACACTGAAGCTTTCTTT. Translated, it gives CASIQANTEAFF.